This TCR beta chain was obtained from a study of T cell responses to AZD1222 COVID-19 vaccine (dated by TCRdb to the early 2020s). Background on the whole study: Because spike-specific TCR depth and breadth did not differ between the two schedules, AZD1222 recipients who got a second dose at roughly 4 weeks were pooled with those who got a second dose at roughly 12 weeks. Trial participants were enrolled into age subgroups of 18-55, 56-69 and 70-plus years, which contained around 150, 28 and 57 TCR-sequenced participants, respectively. TCR sequencing was performed for roughly 250 trial participants, of whom roughly 200 were given two doses of AZD1222 and around 25 were given two doses of MenACWY control vaccine. Results and caveats for the whole study, not just this receptor: Because no day 14 peak-response samples were available, repertoires were characterized only after the peak T cell response. Epitopes outside the regions mutated in the B.1.351 and B.1.1.7 variants were reportedly recognized by nearly half of the unique spike-specific TCRs. The whole spike protein was spanned by vaccine-associated CD4 TCRs, and dominant responses were seen in regions 160-218 and 743-854. A significant rise in spike-specific TCR breadth and depth was observed after two AZD1222 doses relative to day 0 and relative to MenACWY recipients. Most participants were white British and females outnumbered males, and the authors suggested that clonal diversity may have been underestimated. Only six AZD1222 recipients were SARS-CoV-2 seropositive at baseline, limiting conclusions about previously exposed vaccinees. In the small 56-69-year group, the increase in depth fell short of significance, most likely because of low power.

The CDR3 regions of human TCRbeta chains were analyzed by immunosequencing. The study's processing was this. TCRs in the repertoires were compared against a reference library of SARS-CoV-2-specific TCRs that had been generated with the MIRA antigen-specificity platform. Breadth was defined as the fraction of unique TCRs that were SARS-CoV-2-associated. Depth was defined as the fraction of total T cells that were SARS-CoV-2-associated. Using the MIRA data, every spike-specific TCR was mapped to the spike region that the TCR reacted to and assigned to either a CD4 or a CD8 class. Log10-transformed breadth and depth values were compared by one-way ANOVA with Sidak's multiple comparisons tests. This immuneACCESS table, as held by TCRdb, lists in-frame sequences with V and J called but not all clones. Of the missing ones, under half trace to an unresolved V gene in checked studies; the others have no known cause. The DNA was the basis for D and trimming; V, J and clone size are from that table. The table for this sample lists 60,000 to 65,000 clones; 84% of them were counted only once. The ten top clones hold approximately 7% of the sample.

This specimen's time point label, interpreted: baseline before first vaccination. Vaccinee samples were obtained from the UK trials COV001 and COV002, which included a single-blind randomized controlled phase 2/3 trial of AZD1222 (ChAdOx1 nCoV-19) in healthy adults. For TCRbeta chain sequencing, PBMC samples were collected from trial participants at day 0 and at day 28 after the second dose. This clone was counted between two and nine times. Its antigen target is currently unknown. Base qualities are not recorded, but no much larger clone differs from it by a single base. V and J are trimmed by 3 bases and 2 bases, and the gene matches miss 5 bases of the junction. The CDR3, cysteine through phenylalanine, is 17 amino acids long. Kept here is only the CDR3 DNA, which spans 51 bases and is read in frame from base 1. Per the germline V gene, SGHTS is the CDR1 and YDEGEE is the CDR2.

The sequence links TRBV5-8 to TRBJ1-6; 10 of the junction bases match TRBD1. This material consisted of peripheral blood, taken on day 0 of AZD1222 vaccination. The origin of this receptor is an adult in good health. This receptor has the CDR3 CASSSGTGDPYNSPLHF. The bases are TGTGCCAGCAGCTCGGGGACAGGGGATCCCTATAATTCACCCCTCCACTTT. With the portions outside the CDR3 filled from the reference TRBV5-8 and TRBJ1-6 genes, the complete variable region becomes EAGVTQSPTHLIKTRGQQATLRCSPISGHTSVYWYQQALGLGLQFLLWYDEGEERNRGNFPPRFSGRQFPNYSSELNVNALELEDSALYLCASSSGTGDPYNSPLHFGNGTRLTVT.